What follows are 15 T cell receptor beta chains derived from one specimen sequenced in a study of OX40 agonist ivuxolimab in advanced cancers. Data came from immunoSEQ multiplex PCR; TCRdb stores just in-frame clones and leaves some out. The sample records roughly 96,000 clones, about 84% being singletons. The sequenced sample was CD4+ or CD8+ T cells sorted from blood, obtained in a trial of the OX40 agonist ivuxolimab. Receptor source: an adult with an advanced solid tumor such as melanoma, head and neck, liver or kidney cancer.

V and J are TRBV7-3 and TRBJ2-7, with a possible D match to TRBD1 (6 bases). The CDR3 covers 14 residues. Germline assignment: CDR1 SGHTA and CDR2 FQGTGA. V was trimmed by 5 bases and J by 2 bases, leaving 13 bases between them. CDR3 in DNA: TGTGCCAGCAGCCCGAGGGGGAGCCCCTACGAGCAGTACTTC. It is translated as CASSPRGSPYEQYF.

This chain uses TRBV5-6 with TRBJ2-7, with D possibly being TRBD2 (7 bases). The V end lost 4 bases, the J end lost 7 bases, and 24 bases lay between the germline ends. CDR3 length: 16 amino acids. The germline V gene encodes CDR1 SGHDT and CDR2 YYEEEE. The CDR3 nucleotides are TGTGCCAGCAGCCTTGGGCTAGGGGGGGCGTCGAGGGAGCAGTACTTC. Translation gives CASSLGLGGASREQYF.

CDR3 amino acids: CASSPGTNQETQYF. CDR3 DNA: TGCGCCAGCAGCCCAGGGACGAACCAAGAGACCCAGTACTTC. The rearrangement links TRBV5-1 to TRBJ2-5, with D perhaps being TRBD1 or TRBD2 (5 bases each). The germline CDR1 and CDR2 sequences are SGHRS and YFSETQ. V was clipped by 4 bases and J by 0 bases, with 10 bases between them. There are 14 residues in the CDR3.

The chain employs TRBV6-5 and TRBJ2-3; 8 positions match TRBD1. The CDR3 spans 14 residues. Germline values: CDR1 MNHEY, CDR2 SVGAGI. The V segment lost 6 bases and the J segment 8 bases; nucleotides outside the gene matches: 10. The CDR3 DNA is TGTGCCAGCAGGGAGACAGGGGTGGTGGGTACGCAGTATTTT. Translation: CASRETGVVGTQYF.

The V gene is TRBV7-9, the J gene TRBJ2-1; TRBD1 aligns across 7 bases. In germline, CDR1 is SEHNR, CDR2 FQNEAQ (reference sequence). The junction had 7 bases not matched to a gene; V was cut back by 1 base and J by 10 bases. The CDR3 totals 14 residues. DNA of the CDR3: TGTGCCAGCAGCTTAGGAACAGGGGCGCGGGAGCAGTTCTTC. Translated: CASSLGTGAREQFF.

V is TRBV6-6 and J is TRBJ1-2; D is perhaps TRBD1 (5 bases). V dropped 2 bases and J dropped 4 bases, with 8 bases sitting between them. Germline CDR1 and CDR2: MNHNY and SVGAGI (reference sequence). The CDR3 is 13 residues long. CDR3 protein: CASSYDRFYGYTF. CDR3 coding DNA: TGTGCCAGCAGTTACGACAGATTCTATGGCTACACCTTC.

This chain connects TRBV5-1 to TRBJ2-1, with 11 bases matching TRBD2. V lost 4 bases to trimming and J lost 10 bases; unmatched junction nucleotides: 10. CDR1 is SGHRS, CDR2 YFSETQ, per germline. The CDR3 totals 15 residues. CDR3 sequence: CASSSLAGGAVEQFF. CDR3 sequence (DNA): TGCGCCAGCAGCAGCCTAGCGGGAGGTGCTGTGGAGCAGTTCTTC. Filled out from reference TRBV5-1 and TRBJ2-1, the complete variable domain reads KAGVTQTPRYLIKTRGQQVTLSCSPISGHRSVSWYQQTPGQGLQFLFEYFSETQRNKGNFPGRFSGRQFSNSRSEMNVSTLELGDSALYLCASSSLAGGAVEQFFGPGTRLTVL.

The chain employs TRBV9 and TRBJ1-4, with 9 bases fitting TRBD1. Trimming took 0 bases from V and 5 from J; bases not matched to a gene: 17. CDR1 is SGDLS and CDR2 is YYNGEE in the germline V gene. There are 20 residues in the CDR3. CDR3 bases: TGTGCCAGCAGCGTAGGGTTAACCATTCGGACAGGGGCACTAAATGAAAAACTGTTTTTT. Translated, it gives CASSVGLTIRTGALNEKLFF.

This clone was seen just once. J is TRBJ2-3 and V is TRBV7-2; 10 nucleotides agree with TRBD1. CDR3 length: 13 amino acids. The V gene end was trimmed by 1 base and the J gene end by 10 bases; junction bases not matched to a gene: 2. Germline values: CDR1 SGHTA, CDR2 FQGNSA. In DNA form, the CDR3 reads TGTGCCAGCAGCTTAGGAGGGACAGGGGCGCAGTATTTT. Translated, it gives CASSLGGTGAQYF.

The J gene is TRBJ1-5, the V gene TRBV7-9, with 8 positions matching TRBD1. CDR1 SEHNR and CDR2 FQNEAQ come from the germline V gene (reference sequence). The V segment lost 3 bases and the J segment 3 bases; nucleotides outside the gene matches: 1. CDR3 length: 14 amino acids. The CDR3 protein is CASSLDRVNQPQHF. The CDR3 region has the DNA TGTGCCAGCAGCTTGGACAGGGTCAATCAGCCCCAGCATTTT.

This chain joins TRBV12-5 and TRBJ1-2; D gene unclear. The CDR3 totals 15 residues. Trimming stripped 1 base from V and 1 base from J, with 10 bases between. Germline assignment: CDR1 LGHNT and CDR2 FRNRAP. The CDR3 bases are TGTGCTAGTGGTTTGGCCAACTATTTTAACTATGGCTACACCTTC. Its protein product is CASGLANYFNYGYTF.

This chain links TRBV18 with TRBJ1-4; possibly TRBD1 for D (5 bases). Germline lookup yields CDR1 KGHSH and CDR2 LQKENI. The CDR3 spans 15 residues. Trimming removed 1 base from V and 4 bases from J, with 10 bases in between. DNA of the CDR3: TGTGCCAGCTCACCACGGGGGTTAGATAATGAAAAACTGTTTTTT. This translates into CASSPRGLDNEKLFF.

The chain links TRBV14 to TRBJ1-2; the match to TRBD1 covers 8 bases. Trimming took 3 bases from V and 6 from J; bases not matched to a gene: 12. The germline V gene has CDR1 SGHDN and CDR2 FVKESK. The CDR3 is 16 residues long. DNA for the CDR3: TGTGCCAGCAGCCAGTACCATTCGACAGGGGATAATGGCTACACCTTC. It is translated as CASSQYHSTGDNGYTF.

The rearrangement uses TRBV2 and TRBJ2-5, with 12 bases identical to TRBD2. Germline trimming cut 6 bases from V and 5 bases from J; bases unmatched to any gene: 22. The V gene's germline CDR1 is SNHLY and CDR2 FYNNEI. This CDR3 is built from 20 residues. CDR3 loop: CASSALKGLAGPPPWETQYF. CDR3 sequence (DNA): TGTGCCAGCAGCGCACTGAAAGGACTAGCGGGGCCCCCCCCGTGGGAGACCCAGTACTTC.

This clone was seen more than once but under ten times. This chain connects TRBV5-1 to TRBJ2-5; 12 nucleotides line up with TRBD1. Losses at the gene ends were 0 bases for V and 6 bases for J; bases not matched to a gene: 3. CDR3 size: 15 residues. CDR1 is SGHRS and CDR2 is YFSETQ in the germline V gene. In nucleotides, the CDR3 is TGCGCCAGCAGCTTGGACGGGACAGGGGGCCAGACCCAGTACTTC. It encodes CASSLDGTGGQTQYF.